The next 3 T cell receptor beta chains were all read from a single sample in a study of shared clonotypes between healthy human individuals. The method was immunoSEQ multiplex PCR; TCRdb's version includes in-frame clones alone and lacks a portion of them. The sample holds about 710,000 clones, 55% to 80% seen once. Specimen: memory CD4+ T cells sorted from blood. As to subset: CD45RA-negative fraction. The receptors were gathered from a woman in her thirties in good health.

This clone came up a few times. The chain uses TRBV6-6 and TRBJ1-2; D might be TRBD1 (6 bases). The CDR3 is 12 residues long. V dropped 4 bases and J dropped 7 bases, with 10 bases sitting between them. Germline-derived CDR1 and CDR2 are MNHNY and SVGAGI (reference sequence). The CDR3 spells CASSFDRIGYTF. In nucleotides, the CDR3 is TGTGCCAGCAGTTTTGACAGGATTGGCTACACCTTC.

The CDR3 loop reads CASTQARTEQFF. The DNA of the CDR3 is TGTGCCAGCACCCAGGCCCGGACTGAGCAGTTCTTC. The chain carries TRBV2 and TRBJ2-1; D uncertain. CDR3 length: 12 amino acids. Germline values: CDR1 SNHLY, CDR2 FYNNEI. The V end was cut by 7 bases, the J end by 9 bases, with 13 bases between. Together with reference TRBV2 and TRBJ2-1, the CDR3 gives the full variable domain: EPEVTQTPSHQVTQMGQEVILRCVPISNHLYFYWYRQILGQKVEFLVSFYNNEISEKSEIFDDQFSVERPDGSNFTLKIRSTKLEDSAMYFCASTQARTEQFFGPGTRLTVL.

CDR3 in DNA: TGCGCCAGCAGCCCCGGATTTGGGACAGATACGCAGTATTTT. This gives the protein CASSPGFGTDTQYF. The rearrangement uses TRBV5-1 and TRBJ2-3; D not resolved. CDR1 is SGHRS, CDR2 YFSETQ, per germline. V shed 4 bases and J shed 3 bases, with 12 bases lying between them. CDR3 size: 14 residues.